These 30 T cell receptor beta chains were sequenced from one sample in a study of neoadjuvant anti-PD-1 for oral cavity cancer. Repertoires were generated with immunoSEQ multiplex PCR, while TCRdb's copy carries only in-frame clones and drops some. Seen here are about 81,000 clones, less than 85% observed once, and the top ten hold around 3.2%. The sample in question was PBMCs, obtained before nivolumab (anti-PD-1) treatment. The receptors derive from a person between 40 and 85 years old with oral cavity squamous cell carcinoma.

CDR3 protein: CASSSRGGEVQTQYF. CDR3 DNA sequence: TGTGCCAGCAGCTCCCGTGGCGGTGAGGTTCAGACCCAGTACTTC. The chain has TRBV7-6 and TRBJ2-5, with no clear D. The germline V and J ends were trimmed by 4 bases and 6 bases, with 18 bases remaining between them. Germline assignment: CDR1 SGHVS and CDR2 FNYEAQ. The CDR3 totals 15 residues.

V and J are TRBV29-1 and TRBJ1-1, with D possibly TRBD1 on 5 matching bases. The CDR3 runs to 14 residues. The germline CDR1 and CDR2 sequences are SQVTM and ANQGSEA. V dropped 4 bases and J dropped 0 bases, with 12 bases sitting between them. CDR3 loop: CSVVGGDLNTEAFF. CDR3 sequence (DNA): TGCAGCGTTGTGGGGGGGGACTTGAACACTGAAGCTTTCTTT.

The chain is built from TRBV5-1 and TRBJ2-3, with 7 positions matching TRBD2. Trimming took 3 bases from V and 1 from J; bases not matched to a gene: 5. The CDR3 is made up of 15 amino acids. Looked up from germline, CDR1 is SGHRS and CDR2 is YFSETQ. CDR3 region: CASSSGLGGTDTQYF. CDR3 in DNA: TGCGCCAGCAGCTCAGGACTAGGAGGCACAGATACGCAGTATTTT.

The chain is built from TRBV28 and TRBJ1-1; TRBD1 agrees at 7 bases. This CDR3 is 15 amino acids long. V shed 4 bases, J shed 1 base, and the junction held 6 bases outside the gene matches. Germline V gene lookup returns CDR1 MDHEN and CDR2 SYDVKM. CDR3: CASSSKQGRNTEAFF. CDR3 nucleotide sequence: TGTGCCAGCAGTTCCAAACAGGGGAGGAACACTGAAGCTTTCTTT.

The chain combines TRBV30 with TRBJ2-7; D perhaps matches TRBD2 (6 bases). V lost 4 bases and J 5 bases, leaving 15 bases between the germline ends. This CDR3 is 13 amino acids long. The germline gives CDR1 GTSNPN, CDR2 SVGIG (reference sequence). The CDR3 spells CAWTRGGLHEQYF. CDR3 bases: TGTGCCTGGACTCGGGGAGGCTTACACGAGCAGTACTTC.

The J gene is TRBJ2-3, the V gene TRBV29-1; D could derive from TRBD1 or TRBD2 (5 bases each). Trimming shortened V by 6 bases and J by 4 bases, and 20 bases separated the two germline ends. Germline assignment: CDR1 SQVTM and CDR2 ANQGSEA. The CDR3 length is 15 residues. The CDR3 spells CSVVGAQRVADTQYF. The CDR3 DNA reads as TGCAGCGTCGTAGGGGCGCAGAGGGTCGCAGATACGCAGTATTTT.

The chain is built from TRBV11-2 and TRBJ1-3; D is undetermined. V lost 0 bases to trimming and J lost 4 bases, with 10 bases between them. Germline CDR1 and CDR2: SGHAT and FQNNGV. The CDR3 totals 15 residues. The CDR3 DNA is TGTGCCAGCAGCTTAGAGGCAGGCGACGGAAACACCATATATTTT. This codes for CASSLEAGDGNTIYF.

J is TRBJ2-3 and V is TRBV7-2, with a weak D call TRBD2 (5 bases). CDR3 length: 16 amino acids. V was cut by 2 bases and J by 3 bases, with 15 bases left in between. CDR1 SGHTA and CDR2 FQGNSA come from the germline V gene. The DNA of the CDR3 is TGTGCCAGCAGCTTACTCCCGGGGATAAGAACAGATACGCAGTATTTT. This codes for CASSLLPGIRTDTQYF.

V gene TRBV10-3 combines with J gene TRBJ2-1; 9 bases align to TRBD2. The V and J ends lost 0 bases and 10 bases, in that order; junction bases with no gene match: 4. Germline lookup yields CDR1 ENHRY and CDR2 SYGVKD. The CDR3 contains 14 residues. CDR3 coding DNA: TGTGCCATCAGTGAGTCCGGCCTAGCGGGGGAGCAGTTCTTC. Residues: CAISESGLAGEQFF.

This clone was seen once. The chain employs TRBV2 and TRBJ2-4; D gene ambiguous. There are 13 residues in the CDR3. Germline CDR1 SNHLY, CDR2 FYNNEI. Deletions cut 7 bases from V and 0 bases from J, with 7 bases between. In nucleotides, the CDR3 is TGTGCCAGCAACGAAGAAGCCAAAAACATTCAGTACTTC. As protein: CASNEEAKNIQYF.

The genes are TRBV15 and TRBJ1-4, with TRBD1 as a possible D gene (5 bases). With 5 bases removed from V and 5 bases from J, the gap between germline ends came to 15 bases. CDR3 size: 15 residues. Germline assignment: CDR1 LNHNV and CDR2 YYDKDF (reference sequence). CDR3 nucleotide sequence: TGTGCCACCAGCCTGTTGTGGGACCTCAATGAAAAACTGTTTTTT. It encodes CATSLLWDLNEKLFF.

The V and J genes are TRBV9 and TRBJ2-3; 10 bases match TRBD2. Germline V gives CDR1 SGDLS, CDR2 YYNGEE. The CDR3 loop spans 23 amino acids. V lost 1 base and J lost 0; bases outside the gene matches: 23. DNA of the CDR3: TGTGCCAGCAGCGTAATGGGCCGGCGGGTCCAGCGGGAGGGTGGGGGTAGCACAGATACGCAGTATTTT. As protein: CASSVMGRRVQREGGGSTDTQYF. The variable domain in full, completed from reference TRBV9 and TRBJ2-3, reads DSGVTQTPKHLITATGQRVTLRCSPRSGDLSVYWYQQSLDQGLQFLIQYYNGEERAKGNILERFSAQQFPDLHSELNLSSLELGDSALYFCASSVMGRRVQREGGGSTDTQYFGPGTRLTVL.

CDR3 DNA: TGCGCCAGCAAGGGGGAAGGGTTTACCTACGAGCAGTACTTC. The encoded protein is CASKGEGFTYEQYF. V and J are TRBV5-1 and TRBJ2-7, with D possibly matching TRBD1 (6 bases). The CDR3 is 14 amino acids. V was pared by 6 bases and J by 2 bases, with 15 bases between. CDR1 and CDR2 (germline): SGHRS, YFSETQ.

The V and J genes are TRBV25-1 and TRBJ1-1, with a possible D match to TRBD1 (6 bases). V dropped 4 bases and J dropped 8 bases, with 17 bases sitting between them. This CDR3 is 14 amino acids long. Germline V gene sequence: CDR1 MGHDK, CDR2 SYGVNS. This CDR3 reads CASSVAQGAPEAFF. CDR3 DNA: TGTGCCAGCAGTGTCGCACAGGGCGCACCGGAAGCTTTCTTT.

The chain has TRBV29-1 and TRBJ2-7, with 7 bases identical to TRBD1. CDR1 is SQVTM and CDR2 is ANQGSEA in the germline V gene. V was clipped by 7 bases and J by 1 base; unmatched bases: 4. The CDR3 runs 12 residues. CDR3: CSAGTASYEQYF. CDR3 DNA sequence: TGCAGCGCCGGGACAGCATCCTACGAGCAGTACTTC.

V usage is TRBV29-1 and J usage is TRBJ2-1; weak D call: TRBD2 (5 bases). Per the germline V gene, CDR1 is SQVTM and CDR2 is ANQGSEA. Between the trimmed V and J ends, which lost 2 bases and 0 bases, there was a span of 8 bases. The CDR3 totals 14 residues. The CDR3 DNA follows: TGCAGCGTTGAAAAAGGGAGCTCCTACAATGAGCAGTTCTTC. The encoded protein is CSVEKGSSYNEQFF.

This chain joins TRBV6-1 and TRBJ1-1; D uncertain. Germline V gene lookup returns CDR1 MNHNS and CDR2 SASEGT. V dropped 5 bases and J dropped 3 bases, with 10 bases sitting between them. The CDR3 is 13 amino acids. This CDR3 is CASSFGRDTEAFF. The CDR3 nucleotides read TGTGCCAGCAGTTTTGGGCGGGACACTGAAGCTTTCTTT.

The V gene is TRBV6-5, the J gene TRBJ2-3, with D possibly being TRBD2 (5 bases). Germline loops: CDR1 MNHEY, CDR2 SVGAGI. Trimming shortened V by 0 bases and J by 1 base, and 8 bases separated the two germline ends. The CDR3 runs to 15 residues. The CDR3 loop reads CASSYSPSRTDTQYF. The CDR3 DNA reads as TGTGCCAGCAGTTACTCGCCTAGCCGCACAGATACGCAGTATTTT.

The chain employs TRBV15 and TRBJ1-2, with a tentative D call TRBD1 (5 bases). The CDR3 spans 15 residues. Between the trimmed V and J ends, which lost 0 bases and 6 bases, there was a span of 14 bases. CDR1 is LNHNV, CDR2 YYDKDF, per germline (reference sequence). Written as DNA, the CDR3 is TGTGCCACCAGCAGAGATCGTAAGCTGGGGGATGGCTACACCTTC. It is translated as CATSRDRKLGDGYTF.

As for this clone: One end of the junction varies from germline; a read error may be responsible. The V gene is TRBV30, the J gene TRBJ2-5; a possible D gene is TRBD2 (8 bases). The CDR3 totals 16 residues. Germline loops: CDR1 GTSNPN, CDR2 SVGIG (reference sequence). The CDR3 here is CAGRGQAGGRWETQYF. CDR3 coding DNA: TGTGCCGGGAGGGGGCAGGCCGGCGGGAGGTGGGAGACCCAGTACTTC.

The count of this clone is one. The chain employs TRBV29-1 and TRBJ1-1; no reliable D call. The germline gives CDR1 SQVTM, CDR2 ANQGSEA. CDR3 length: 10 residues. CDR3 in DNA: TGCATAGCTCTGAACACTGAAGCTTTCTTT. Translation gives CIALNTEAFF.

The DNA for the CDR3 is TGTGCCAGCAGCTCTAGGGGGCCCTATGGCTACACCTTC. Its translation: CASSSRGPYGYTF. This chain links TRBV7-2 with TRBJ1-2, with 7 bases lining up with TRBD1. V lost 4 bases, J lost 4 bases, and 3 bases stayed unmatched. The CDR3 spans 13 residues. The germline V gene encodes CDR1 SGHTA and CDR2 FQGNSA.

J is TRBJ1-2 and V is TRBV6-6; possible D gene TRBD1, 6 bases. The germline CDR1 and CDR2 sequences are MNHNY and SVGAGI (reference sequence). Trimming removed 7 bases from V and 1 base from J, with 10 bases in between. This CDR3 comprises 13 residues. The CDR3 loop reads CASMGGRNYGYTF. CDR3 DNA sequence: TGTGCCAGCATGGGGGGGCGTAACTATGGCTACACCTTC.

This clone turned up a few times. CDR3 region: CASSVWTSGRVTNTQYF. Here the CDR3 DNA reads TGCGCCAGCAGTGTTTGGACTAGCGGGAGGGTGACAAATACGCAGTATTTT. The chain employs TRBV10-2 and TRBJ2-3; 15 bases align to TRBD2. The CDR3 contains 17 residues. Germline V gene data show CDR1 as WSHSY and CDR2 as SAAADI. V lost 4 bases, J lost 7 bases, and 9 bases stayed unmatched.

The genes are TRBV4-1 and TRBJ2-7; 12 positions agree with TRBD1. CDR3 length equals 17 residues. With 0 bases clipped from V and 6 bases from J, the junction kept 9 bases outside the gene matches. CDR1 MGHRA and CDR2 YSYEKL come from the germline V gene. The DNA of the CDR3 is TGCGCCAGCAGCCAAGATGGGGGACAGGGGGCATGGGGCGAGCAGTACTTC. Its translation: CASSQDGGQGAWGEQYF.

The sample holds a few counts of this clone. The CDR3 reads CASSQRQVTGELFF. CDR3 coding DNA: TGTGCCAGCTCACAACGACAGGTGACCGGGGAGCTGTTTTTT. The rearrangement joins TRBV18 to TRBJ2-2, with D maybe TRBD1 (6 bases). Between the trimmed V and J ends, which lost 4 bases and 5 bases, there was a span of 11 bases. Per germline, CDR1 KGHSH and CDR2 LQKENI. This CDR3 spans 14 amino acids.

The J gene is TRBJ1-1, the V gene TRBV9; the D is unclear. The ends were cut back, 3 bases at V and 0 bases at J, with 6 bases in the middle. This CDR3 comprises 13 residues. In germline, CDR1 is SGDLS, CDR2 YYNGEE. CDR3 protein: CASSDQMNTEAFF. CDR3 DNA sequence: TGTGCCAGCAGCGACCAGATGAACACTGAAGCTTTCTTT.

As for this clone: This same CDR3 is encoded by further DNA sequences in the sample. The rearrangement joins TRBV6-5 to TRBJ2-5; D possibly matches TRBD1 or TRBD2 (5 bases each). The CDR3 is 15 amino acids. Germline V CDR1 and CDR2: MNHEY, SVGAGI. The V end was cut by 0 bases, the J end by 0 bases, with 8 bases between. In nucleotides, the CDR3 is TGTGCCAGCAGTTACTCAAGGGGACACCAAGAGACCCAGTACTTC. Translating gives CASSYSRGHQETQYF.

The rearrangement links TRBV6-5 to TRBJ2-1; possibly TRBD1 or TRBD2 for D (5 bases each). Germline loops: CDR1 MNHEY, CDR2 SVGAGI. The CDR3 is made up of 13 amino acids. V gave up 4 bases and J gave up 9 bases, with 13 bases separating them. CDR3 sequence reads: CASSWDHGIEQFF. The CDR3 DNA reads as TGTGCCAGCAGTTGGGACCACGGCATTGAGCAGTTCTTC.

This clone was seen more than once but under ten times. The chain joins TRBV27 to TRBJ1-5, with D perhaps TRBD1 (6 bases). The germline V and J ends were trimmed by 6 bases and 4 bases, with 10 bases remaining between them. The CDR3 sequence is 13 residues long. Germline loops: CDR1 MNHEY, CDR2 SMNVEV (reference sequence). CDR3 amino acids: CASRGRGNQPQHF. The CDR3 DNA reads TGTGCCAGCAGGGGGAGGGGGAATCAGCCCCAGCATTTT.